This T cell receptor beta chain was found in a study of cytomegalovirus exposure and HLA in healthy donors. General observations from the study: The study recorded more than 150 TCR beta chains that were cytomegalovirus-associated. TCR beta chain V- and J-gene trimming was linked, in a later analysis, to a missense variant in DCLRE1C. A prior analysis recorded that most TCR beta V segments were productive about 87% or about 30% of the time.

This clone was recorded once. Its antigen is unidentified. Other nucleotide sequences in the sample specify the same CDR3. This PCR relied on a set of 60 Vbeta primers and 13 Jbeta primers. Here immunoSEQ multiplex PCR was the method, and the copy in TCRdb shows in-frame clones only, minus some. The sample has roughly 160,000 clones; 70% to 90% are singletons. Per the germline V gene, CDR1 is LGHNA and CDR2 is YNFKEQ. The CDR3 runs 14 residues. V dropped 0 bases and J dropped 2 bases, with 7 bases sitting between them. This TCR was recovered from a man between 18 and 29 years old in good health and CMV-seropositive. V is TRBV4-2 and J is TRBJ1-2; the D is unclear. The source material was PBMCs. CDR3 in amino acids: CASSQESGNYGYTF. CDR3 nucleotide sequence: TGTGCCAGCAGCCAAGAATCGGGGAACTATGGCTACACCTTC.